The 29 T cell receptor beta chains listed next were all sequenced from one sample in a study of blood T cell repertoires in COVID-19. The method was immunoSEQ multiplex PCR; TCRdb's version includes in-frame clones alone and lacks a portion of them. This sample carries about 250,000 clones, 70% to 90% of them seen once, and the ten largest clones take around 3.3%. The specimen sequenced was peripheral blood. These TCRs come from a man aged 18-30 years with active or convalescent COVID-19.

The chain couples TRBV20-1 to TRBJ1-1; D is unclear. Germline assignment: CDR1 DFQATT and CDR2 SNEGSKA (reference sequence). The CDR3 totals 13 residues. V lost 3 bases to trimming and J lost 6 bases, with 14 bases between them. Written as DNA, the CDR3 is TGCAGTGCTAGTAGTATCAGGTTACCTGAAGCTTTCTTT. The encoded protein is CSASSIRLPEAFF.

This clone appeared a single time. The chain uses TRBV6-5 and TRBJ1-2, with a weak D call TRBD1 (5 bases). Germline V lookup: CDR1 MNHEY, CDR2 SVGAGI. The CDR3 length is 15 residues. V was trimmed by 2 bases and J by 4 bases, leaving 14 bases between them. The CDR3 DNA follows: TGTGCCAGCAGTTACGGTTCGGGGACTACCTATGGCTACACCTTC. This gives the protein CASSYGSGTTYGYTF.

The V gene is TRBV12-1, the J gene TRBJ1-2; the table's TRBD1 call for D was not verified on the DNA. TRBV12-1 is a pseudogene. CDR3 size: 17 residues. The CDR3 nucleotides read TGTGCCAGCAGCTTTCCAAGCAGGCGTTTTTCTAACTATGGCTACACCTTC. Encoded protein: CASSFPSRRFSNYGYTF.

This clone occurred a few times. The J gene is TRBJ1-6, the V gene TRBV6-2 or TRBV6-3; no reliable D call. Trimming took off 2 bases at V and 8 bases at J, with 10 bases between the two ends. Germline loops: CDR1 MNHEY, CDR2 SVGEGT. This CDR3 has 14 residues. CDR3 loop: CASSYGGRDSPLHF. Written as DNA, the CDR3 is TGTGCCAGCAGTTACGGAGGGAGGGATTCACCCCTCCACTTT.

This chain uses TRBV5-8 with TRBJ1-3; TRBD1 aligns across 8 bases. This CDR3 is built from 14 residues. V shed 4 bases, J shed 8 bases, and the junction held 8 bases outside the gene matches. Germline V lookup: CDR1 SGHTS, CDR2 YDEGEE. The CDR3 here is CASSEPQGADTIYF. Written as DNA, the CDR3 is TGTGCCAGCAGCGAGCCTCAGGGGGCGGACACCATATATTTT.

This chain links TRBV19 with TRBJ2-7; the D gene is possibly TRBD2 (6 bases). V lost 5 bases to trimming and J lost 7 bases, with 15 bases between them. Germline-derived CDR1 and CDR2 are LNHDA and SQIVND (reference sequence). This CDR3 is 13 amino acids long. Here the CDR3 reads CASSVGEGREQYF. The CDR3 nucleotides are TGTGCCAGTAGTGTAGGTGAAGGGAGGGAGCAGTACTTC.

V is TRBV18 and J is TRBJ1-5; 7 nucleotides match TRBD1. CDR1 and CDR2 (germline): KGHSH, LQKENI. The CDR3 sequence is 16 residues long. J gave up 2 bases and V 4 bases, and 8 bases lay outside the gene matches. The CDR3 sequence is CASSRNGQVGNQPQHF. The CDR3, as DNA: TGTGCCAGCTCACGCAATGGACAGGTTGGCAATCAGCCCCAGCATTTT.

The chain has TRBV27 and TRBJ1-1; D remains ambiguous. Deletions cut 7 bases from V and 1 base from J, with 16 bases between. The CDR3 runs 15 residues. The germline CDR1 and CDR2 sequences are MNHEY and SMNVEV (reference sequence). CDR3 bases: TGTGCCAGCATTTCCCCCAGTTATGGGAACACTGAAGCTTTCTTT. Residues: CASISPSYGNTEAFF.

The chain is built from TRBV20-1 and TRBJ2-5; 8 bases are a match to TRBD2. Germline assignment: CDR1 DFQATT and CDR2 SNEGSKA (reference sequence). The CDR3 is 14 amino acids. V was pared by 3 bases and J by 4 bases, with 7 bases of the junction left unmatched. CDR3 protein: CSASPGGPSETQYF. The CDR3 DNA follows: TGCAGTGCTAGTCCGGGAGGGCCCTCAGAGACCCAGTACTTC.

This chain connects TRBV30 to TRBJ1-3, with TRBD1 matching over 7 bases. This CDR3 region has 14 residues. Germline lookup yields CDR1 GTSNPN and CDR2 SVGIG (reference sequence). V lost 4 bases and J lost 0; bases outside the gene matches: 3. The CDR3 DNA follows: TGTGCCTGGACACAGGGGAGCTCTGGAAACACCATATATTTT. Amino acid sequence: CAWTQGSSGNTIYF.

The chain carries TRBV7-2 and TRBJ2-1; D might be TRBD2 (5 bases). There are 13 residues in the CDR3. V gave up 8 bases and J gave up 4 bases, with 12 bases separating them. Germline lookup yields CDR1 SGHTA and CDR2 FQGNSA. The CDR3 loop is CASGFIAYNEQFF. In DNA form, the CDR3 reads TGTGCCAGCGGATTCATAGCGTACAATGAGCAGTTCTTC.

CDR3 residues: CATTAGGNEQFF. For the CDR3, the DNA is TGTGCCACCACGGCAGGAGGCAATGAGCAGTTCTTC. The V and J genes are TRBV15 and TRBJ2-1; D may be TRBD2 (5 bases). This CDR3 region has 12 residues. Looked up from germline, CDR1 is LNHNV and CDR2 is YYDKDF (reference sequence). The V end was cut by 7 bases, the J end by 6 bases, with 10 bases between.

In this sample, this clone turned up once. It is unclear where the CDR3 begins or ends on the DNA, so no DNA is shown, and the CDR3 is as TCRdb lists it. The V gene is TRBV6-5, the J gene TRBJ2-1; the DNA was not compared with TRBD1, the D call given in the table. The CDR3 spans 13 amino acids, including both terminal residues. Germline lookup yields CDR1 MNHEY and CDR2 SVGAGI. CDR3 amino acids: CASSTSGTPKQFF.

V is TRBV29-1 and J is TRBJ1-6, with 7 bases aligning to TRBD1. Germline values: CDR1 SQVTM, CDR2 ANQGSEA. The CDR3 sequence is 14 residues long. The trim removed 6 bases at V and 7 bases at J, leaving 9 bases unmatched. This chain's CDR3 is CSVTIGTANSPLHF. The DNA of the CDR3 is TGCAGCGTCACAATCGGGACAGCCAATTCACCCCTCCACTTT.

There are a few counts of this clone. The chain couples TRBV27 to TRBJ2-7; a possible D gene is TRBD2 (5 bases). V shed 0 bases and J shed 3 bases, with 9 bases lying between them. The CDR3 is made up of 14 amino acids. Germline-derived CDR1 and CDR2 are MNHEY and SMNVEV (reference sequence). CDR3 nucleotide sequence: TGTGCCAGCAGTTTATCTAAGACTATCTACGAGCAGTACTTC. It codes for CASSLSKTIYEQYF.

The V gene is TRBV7-6, the J gene TRBJ1-5; D may be TRBD1 (5 bases). The CDR3 is made up of 16 amino acids. In germline, CDR1 is SGHVS, CDR2 FNYEAQ. V lost 1 base to trimming and J lost 0 bases, with 10 bases between them. CDR3 residues: CASSLEGSYSNQPQHF. The CDR3 bases are TGTGCCAGCAGCTTAGAGGGGTCTTATAGCAATCAGCCCCAGCATTTT. The full variable domain, completed using reference TRBV7-6 and TRBJ1-5, is GAGVSQSPRYKVTKRGQDVALRCDPISGHVSLYWYRQALGQGPEFLTYFNYEAQQDKSGLPNDRFSAERPEGSISTLTIQRTEQRDSAMYRCASSLEGSYSNQPQHFGDGTRLSIL.

The chain links TRBV14 to TRBJ2-3; a possible D gene is TRBD2 (6 bases). CDR1 and CDR2 from the germline V gene are SGHDN and FVKESK. CDR3 size: 17 residues. Trimming pared 0 bases from V and 0 bases from J, leaving 13 bases between. The DNA of the CDR3 is TGTGCCAGCAGCCAAGACGCGGCGGGGACTAGCACAGATACGCAGTATTTT. Its protein product is CASSQDAAGTSTDTQYF.

The chain combines TRBV7-9 with TRBJ2-2; 9 nucleotides match TRBD1. The germline gives CDR1 SEHNR, CDR2 FQNEAQ (reference sequence). CDR3 length: 15 residues. V lost 4 bases and J lost 3; bases outside the gene matches: 3. CDR3 DNA sequence: TGTGCCAGCAGCTCCCGACAGGGGGACACCGGGGAGCTGTTTTTT. Its protein product is CASSSRQGDTGELFF.

The V gene is TRBV5-6, the J gene TRBJ2-5; 7 bases map to TRBD2. J was trimmed by 4 bases and V by 4 bases; bases with no gene match: 10. This CDR3 is 15 amino acids long. The germline V gene has CDR1 SGHDT and CDR2 YYEEEE. CDR3 DNA sequence: TGTGCCAGCAGCACCGAGGGAGGGTTTAGAGAGACCCAGTACTTC. Its translation is CASSTEGGFRETQYF.

The chain links TRBV19 to TRBJ2-1, with 12 bases matching TRBD2. V shed 7 bases and J 9 bases; nucleotides not matched to a gene: 7. This CDR3 contains 14 residues. CDR1 LNHDA and CDR2 SQIVND come from the germline V gene (reference sequence). The CDR3 region has the DNA TGTGCCAGTACCCTGGGACTAGCGGGTGCTGAGCAGTTCTTC. This translates into CASTLGLAGAEQFF.

This chain uses TRBV5-4 with TRBJ2-5, with a weak D call TRBD1 (6 bases). Trimming left V 4 bases short and J 1 base short, with 17 bases between. The CDR3 runs 16 residues. The germline CDR1 and CDR2 sequences are SGHNT and YYREEE (reference sequence). The CDR3 is CASSGGHRKVQETQYF. The CDR3 DNA reads TGTGCCAGCAGCGGGGGACACAGGAAGGTCCAAGAGACCCAGTACTTC.

The chain couples TRBV28 to TRBJ1-5; D gene ambiguous. The germline V gene encodes CDR1 MDHEN and CDR2 SYDVKM. CDR3 length equals 14 residues. Deletions cut 3 bases from V and 6 bases from J, with 12 bases between. DNA of the CDR3: TGTGCCAGCAGTTTTGGAGGGCGTAGTCAGCCCCAGCATTTT. This codes for CASSFGGRSQPQHF.

The chain couples TRBV6-1 to TRBJ1-5; TRBD1 is a possible D gene (5 bases). Looked up from germline, CDR1 is MNHNS and CDR2 is SASEGT. The V end was cut by 2 bases, the J end by 11 bases, with 10 bases between. The CDR3 has 12 amino acids. The CDR3 sequence: CASSEFQGAQHF. CDR3 DNA: TGTGCCAGCAGTGAATTCCAGGGCGCCCAGCATTTT.

This CDR3 is CASSPTGTGYNEQFF. The CDR3 coding sequence is TGTGCCAGCAGCCCTACCGGGACTGGATACAATGAGCAGTTCTTC. V is TRBV3-1 (or the pseudogene TRBV3-2) and J is TRBJ2-1; possibly TRBD2 for D (6 bases). CDR3 length: 15 amino acids. CDR1 and CDR2 (germline): LGHDT, YNNKEL (reference sequence). With 4 bases removed from V and 4 bases from J, the gap between germline ends came to 14 bases.

The genes are TRBV14 and TRBJ2-3; 11 bases agree with TRBD2. CDR3 length equals 14 residues. Germline CDR1 is SGHDN and CDR2 is FVKESK. V lost 4 bases to trimming and J lost 10 bases; unmatched junction nucleotides: 7. For the CDR3, the DNA is TGTGCCAGCAGCCCTACCTTGACTAGCGGGGCGCAGTATTTT. Protein product: CASSPTLTSGAQYF.

Concerning this clone itself: At one end, the junction sequence differs from germline, possibly due to a read error. CDR3 sequence reads: CTSSASGGSGYGYTF. Here the CDR3 DNA reads TGTACCAGCAGCGCTTCAGGGGGATCGGGCTATGGCTACACCTTC. The chain is built from TRBV9 and TRBJ1-2; TRBD1 agrees at 7 bases. CDR3 size: 15 residues. Germline CDR1 SGDLS, CDR2 YYNGEE.

The V gene is TRBV30, the J gene TRBJ1-6, with 9 bases aligning to TRBD1. The CDR3 is 14 amino acids. Germline CDR1 reads GTSNPN; CDR2 reads SVGIG (reference sequence). The V and J ends lost 3 bases and 7 bases, in that order; junction bases with no gene match: 4. In DNA, the CDR3 is TGTGCCTGGAGCCGACAGGGGGGAAATTCACCCCTCCACTTT. The encoded protein is CAWSRQGGNSPLHF.

The chain joins TRBV7-3 to TRBJ2-7; TRBD2 matches 14 bases. Germline lookup yields CDR1 SGHTA and CDR2 FQGTGA. The CDR3 is 15 amino acids. The V gene end was trimmed by 6 bases and the J gene end by 5 bases; junction bases not matched to a gene: 6. CDR3 amino acids: CASSAGTSGGNEQYF. CDR3 nucleotides: TGTGCCAGCAGTGCTGGGACTAGCGGGGGAAACGAGCAGTACTTC. Full variable domain (remainder filled in from reference TRBV7-3 and TRBJ2-7): GAGVSQTPSNKVTEKGKYVELRCDPISGHTALYWYRQSLGQGPEFLIYFQGTGAADDSGLPNDRFFAVRPEGSVSTLKIQRTERGDSAVYLCASSAGTSGGNEQYFGPGTRLTVT.

As regards this clone: This sample includes further DNA sequences coding for the same CDR3. This chain links TRBV9 with TRBJ1-1, with D perhaps TRBD1 (6 bases). Trimming took 3 bases from V and 1 from J, leaving 7 bases between them. The CDR3 totals 13 residues. Germline V gives CDR1 SGDLS, CDR2 YYNGEE. The CDR3 DNA follows: TGTGCCAGCAGCGCGGGACAGAACACTGAAGCTTTCTTT. Translation: CASSAGQNTEAFF.